Listed below are T cell receptor beta chains from one sample, sequenced in a study of Graves' ophthalmopathy and Graves' hyperthyroidism. In TCRdb, the multiplex PCR reads were re-called with MiXCR into one record per CDR3 protein. The sample has roughly 610,000 distinct CDR3 sequences, about 20% seen once; the top ten hold more than 5.5%. Sequenced sample: peripheral blood. These receptors were collected from a woman between 18 and 30 years old with stable Graves' hyperthyroidism. Some clones in this sample may be carry-over from other donors' samples. Both conserved end residues are part of each CDR3. The D gene is left open where the match is weak. Clone size appears in some rows only: once, few, many, or a class for an expanded clone.

>NA|TRBJ1-5|many|TRBV6-2/TRBV6-3
CATKPGGNQPQHF
TGTGCCACCAAGCCCGGAGGCAATCAGCCCCAGCATTTT
>TRBD1|TRBJ1-5|many|TRBV4-1
CASSRQGASQPQHF
TGCGCCAGCAGCCGACAGGGGGCGTCTCAGCCCCAGCATTTT
>NA|TRBJ2-2|NA|TRBV30
CAWSLSGELFF
TGTGCCTGGAGTCTCAGCGGGGAGCTGTTTTTT
>NA|TRBJ1-5|many|TRBV29-1
CSVARDGQPQHF
TGCAGCGTTGCGCGGGATGGTCAGCCCCAGCATTTT
>TRBD1|TRBJ2-7|many|TRBV6-2/TRBV6-3
CASSYDRGLAYEQYF
TGTGCCAGCAGTTACGACAGGGGATTGGCCTACGAGCAGTACTTC
>NA|TRBJ2-7|once|TRBV7-2
CASSSAPGFYEQYF
TGTGCCAGCAGTTCAGCCCCCGGGTTTTACGAGCAGTACTTC
>NA|TRBJ2-5|many|TRBV12-3/TRBV12-4
CASRTDTQETQYF
TGTGCCAGCAGAACGGACACCCAAGAGACCCAGTACTTC
>NA|TRBJ2-5|NA|TRBV11-2
CASSLGGVTELQETQYF
TGTGCCAGCAGCCTCGGGGGCGTTACAGAACTCCAAGAGACCCAGTACTTC
>TRBD1|TRBJ2-7|few|TRBV7-2
CASSLGGQGNYEQYF
TGTGCCAGCAGCTTAGGGGGACAGGGTAATTACGAGCAGTACTTC
>NA|TRBJ1-3|many|TRBV12-3/TRBV12-4
CASRLTEIIGNTIYF
TGTGCCAGCAGGTTAACAGAGATAATCGGAAACACCATATATTTT
>NA|TRBJ2-7|once|TRBV20-1
CSAPPRITDDSYEQYF
TGCAGTGCTCCCCCGCGAATTACGGATGATTCCTACGAGCAGTACTTC
>NA|TRBJ2-5|many|TRBV11-1
CASSLERWGRREETQYF
TGTGCCAGCAGCTTAGAGCGGTGGGGCAGGAGAGAAGAGACCCAGTACTTC
>NA|TRBJ1-1|NA|TRBV5-1
CASSFGGTTEAFF
TGCGCCAGCAGCTTTGGGGGAACCACTGAAGCTTTCTTT
>NA|TRBJ1-5|many|TRBV2
CASSESGLGNQPQHF
TGTGCCAGCAGTGAATCGGGGCTGGGGAATCAGCCCCAGCATTTT
>TRBD1|TRBJ2-5|NA|TRBV7-9
CASSLPWDSQETQYF
TGTGCCAGCAGCCTCCCGTGGGACAGCCAAGAGACCCAGTACTTC
>NA|TRBJ1-5|few|TRBV20-1
CSARGWVSLQHF
TGCAGTGCTAGAGGTTGGGTCAGCCTACAGCATTTT
>NA|TRBJ1-2|many|TRBV12-3/TRBV12-4
CASSLSRDGGYTF
TGTGCCAGCAGTTTAAGCAGGGATGGTGGCTACACCTTC
>NA|TRBJ1-6|many|TRBV7-2
CASSLAGANSPLHF
TGTGCCAGCAGCTTAGCTGGGGCCAATTCACCCCTCCACTTT
>NA|TRBJ1-2|NA|TRBV6-5
CASSYLRDGVYGYTF
TGTGCCAGCAGTTACCTTCGGGATGGGGTCTATGGCTACACCTTC
>NA|TRBJ1-1|few|TRBV6-5
CASSYGGGVTTEAFF
TGTGCCAGCAGTTATGGCGGGGGCGTTACGACTGAAGCTTTCTTT
>NA|TRBJ1-5|NA|TRBV12-5
CASGSDNQPQHF
TGTGCTAGTGGTTCGGACAATCAGCCCCAGCATTTT
>NA|TRBJ2-5|few|TRBV19
CASKTGTPGVETQYF
TGTGCCAGTAAAACCGGGACTCCAGGGGTGGAGACCCAGTACTTC
>TRBD1|TRBJ2-7|many|TRBV5-1
CASSSGGTGAEEQYF
TGCGCCAGCAGCTCGGGCGGGACAGGGGCGGAGGAGCAGTACTTC
>TRBD2|TRBJ2-5|NA|TRBV29-1
CSITSGIETQYF
TGCAGCATCACTAGCGGGATAGAGACCCAGTACTTC
>NA|TRBJ1-2|many|TRBV2
CASADPYGYTF
TGTGCCAGCGCCGACCCCTATGGCTACACCTTC
>NA|TRBJ2-7|few|TRBV19
CASSMEDQSLGEQYF
TGTGCCAGTAGTATGGAGGACCAATCTCTCGGCGAGCAGTACTTC
>NA|TRBJ1-2|NA|TRBV12-3/TRBV12-4
CASSLVRSNYGYTF
TGTGCCAGCAGTTTGGTCCGGTCCAACTATGGCTACACCTTC
>NA|TRBJ2-7|many|TRBV3-1
CASSQILGTHEQYF
TGTGCCAGCAGCCAAATCCTCGGGACCCACGAGCAGTACTTC
>NA|TRBJ2-7|many|TRBV19
CASSIDLLGDAQYF
TGTGCCAGTAGTATAGATCTTCTCGGGGACGCGCAGTACTTC
>NA|TRBJ1-1|NA|TRBV6-2/TRBV6-3
CASNQGLANTEAFF
TGTGCCAGCAACCAGGGGCTTGCGAACACTGAAGCTTTCTTT
>NA|TRBJ1-2|many|TRBV29-1
CSVERAGDFGYTF
TGCAGCGTTGAAAGGGCAGGGGATTTTGGCTACACCTTC
>NA|TRBJ1-1|many|TRBV5-6
CASSLRSGTEAFF
TGTGCCAGCAGCTTGCGTAGTGGCACTGAAGCTTTCTTT
>NA|TRBJ2-5|NA|TRBV28
CASSHQEKGRETKYF
TGTGCCAGCAGTCATCAGGAGAAGGGTCGGGAGACCAAGTACTTC
>NA|TRBJ1-1|NA|TRBV20-1
CSASRWGGYEAFF
TGCAGTGCAAGCAGATGGGGTGGCTATGAAGCTTTCTTT
>NA|TRBJ1-2|many|TRBV19
CASSIEIEHSHGYTF
TGTGCCAGTAGTATAGAGATCGAACATTCTCATGGCTACACCTTC
>NA|TRBJ2-7|many|TRBV14
CASSQEGSYEQYF
TGTGCCAGCAGCCAAGAGGGCTCCTACGAGCAGTACTTC
>NA|TRBJ1-5|NA|TRBV12-3/TRBV12-4
CASSLDREAQPQHF
TGTGCCAGCAGTTTAGACAGGGAGGCTCAGCCCCAGCATTTT
>TRBD2|TRBJ2-7|many|TRBV5-1
CASSLGGTSGRPPHEQYF
TGCGCCAGCAGCTTGGGTGGGACTAGCGGACGCCCGCCCCACGAGCAGTACTTC
>TRBD1|TRBJ2-7|few|TRBV20-1
CSARGWQGALVRDEQYF
TGCAGTGCTAGGGGGTGGCAGGGGGCGTTGGTACGGGACGAGCAGTACTTC
>NA|TRBJ2-7|NA|TRBV19
CASSRVPSYEQYF
TGTGCCAGTAGTAGGGTTCCCTCCTACGAGCAGTACTTC
>NA|TRBJ1-6|many|TRBV11-2
CASSLARFRPSPLHF
TGTGCCAGCAGCTTAGCCCGATTCCGACCTTCACCCCTCCACTTT
>NA|TRBJ1-1|many|TRBV2
CATAHRTNTEAFF
TGTGCCACCGCCCACAGGACGAACACTGAAGCTTTCTTT
>TRBD1|TRBJ2-2|many|TRBV12-3/TRBV12-4
CASSTLGQGAGGELFF
TGTGCCAGCAGTACTTTGGGACAGGGGGCTGGTGGGGAGCTGTTTTTT
>TRBD2|TRBJ2-3|few|TRBV30
CAWSTGTSGTDTQYF
TGTGCCTGGAGTACCGGGACTAGCGGCACAGATACGCAGTATTTT
>NA|TRBJ2-7|many|TRBV7-8
CASSRERGTGYEQYF
TGTGCCAGCAGCCGAGAGAGGGGCACGGGTTACGAGCAGTACTTC
>NA|TRBJ1-6|many|TRBV7-2
CASSFRGAYNSPLHF
TGTGCCAGCAGCTTTAGGGGAGCCTATAATTCACCCCTCCACTTT
>TRBD1|TRBJ1-2|NA|TRBV28
CASSLALDRVELCRYTF
TGTGCCAGCAGTTTGGCTCTCGACAGGGTCGAACTATGTCGCTACACCTTC
>TRBD1|TRBJ2-7|many|TRBV6-5
CASSYRGPDEQCF
TGTGCCAGCAGTTACAGGGGGCCCGACGAGCAGTGCTTC
>TRBD1|TRBJ1-1|many|TRBV12-5
CASGFDRGLDTEAFF
TGTGCTAGTGGTTTTGACAGGGGCCTGGACACTGAAGCTTTCTTT
>NA|TRBJ2-7|few|TRBV11-2
CASGVGPTYEQYF
TGTGCCAGCGGGGTAGGGCCAACCTACGAGCAGTACTTC